The T cell receptor (beta chain) described here comes from a study of blood T cell repertoires in COVID-19. Per the original data handling: Counts of nucleated cells, estimated from reference gene primer amplification, were obtained. Assay used: immunoSEQ multiplex PCR; TCRdb lists only in-frame clones, some missing. From that table come the V and J calls and clone size; the DNA was used to work out D and trimming. The data hold nearly 200,000 clones, with 80% to 90% observed a single time. Specimen: peripheral blood. The sequence derives from a human donor in a cohort sampled during active COVID-19.

CDR3 in DNA: TGTGCCAGCAGCCAAGGGACAGGGGAGGTAGCTTTCTTT. This encodes CASSQGTGEVAFF. The genes are TRBV3-1 (or the pseudogene TRBV3-2) and TRBJ1-1; 9 bases are a match to TRBD1. The CDR3 contains 13 residues. J gave up 10 bases and V 1 base, and 4 bases lay outside the gene matches. The germline V gene encodes CDR1 LGHDT and CDR2 YNNKEL (reference sequence).